This T cell receptor (beta chain) is from a study of shared clonotypes between healthy human individuals. On the study more broadly: Donor ages ranged 18 to 49 years: a couple of women, a few men.

Several immunoSEQ plates held equal portions of the genomic DNA taken from each subset. Profiling relied on immunoSEQ multiplex PCR, and the TCRdb table lists in-frame clones only, not all of them. The sample carries 1,500,000 or so clones, around 97% recorded once. As concerns this clone: Other nucleotide sequences in the sample specify the same CDR3.

This receptor was taken from a man younger than 45 in good health. The sequenced sample consisted of naive CD4+ T cells sorted from blood. This sample's subset: CD45RA+ positively selected.

DNA of the CDR3: TGTGCCAGCAGTGAAGACCGGGGATACACCGGGGAGCTGTTTTTT. Translated, it gives CASSEDRGYTGELFF. The chain employs TRBV2 and TRBJ2-2, with D maybe TRBD2 (5 bases). The CDR3 has 15 amino acids. The V gene's germline CDR1 is SNHLY and CDR2 FYNNEI. Trimming took 1 base from V and 3 from J, leaving 9 bases between them.